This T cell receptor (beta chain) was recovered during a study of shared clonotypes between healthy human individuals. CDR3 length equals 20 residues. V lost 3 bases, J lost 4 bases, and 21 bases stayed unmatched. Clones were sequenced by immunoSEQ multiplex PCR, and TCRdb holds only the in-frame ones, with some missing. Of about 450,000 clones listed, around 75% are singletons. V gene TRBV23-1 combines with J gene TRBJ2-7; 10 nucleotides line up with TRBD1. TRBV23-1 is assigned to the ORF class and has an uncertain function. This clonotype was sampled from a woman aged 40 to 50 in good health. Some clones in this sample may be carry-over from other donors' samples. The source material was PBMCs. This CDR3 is CASSHLEGQGSGNPGYEQYF. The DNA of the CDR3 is TGCGCCAGCAGTCACCTCGAGGGACAGGGGTCGGGGAACCCTGGGTACGAGCAGTACTTC.